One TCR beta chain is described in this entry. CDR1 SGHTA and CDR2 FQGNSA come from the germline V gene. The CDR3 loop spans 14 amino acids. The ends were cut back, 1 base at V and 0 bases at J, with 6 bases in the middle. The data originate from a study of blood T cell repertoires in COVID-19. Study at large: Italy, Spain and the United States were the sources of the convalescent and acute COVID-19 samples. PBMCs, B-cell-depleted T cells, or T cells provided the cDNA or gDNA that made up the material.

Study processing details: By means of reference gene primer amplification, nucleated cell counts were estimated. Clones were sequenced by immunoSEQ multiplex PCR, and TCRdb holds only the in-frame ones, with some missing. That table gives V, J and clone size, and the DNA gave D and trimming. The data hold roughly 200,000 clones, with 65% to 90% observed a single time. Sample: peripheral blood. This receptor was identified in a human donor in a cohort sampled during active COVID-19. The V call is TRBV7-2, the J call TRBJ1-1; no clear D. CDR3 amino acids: CASSLGPMNTEAFF. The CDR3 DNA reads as TGTGCCAGCAGCTTAGGGCCCATGAACACTGAAGCTTTCTTT.